A selection of T cell receptor beta chains follows, all from one sample in a study of regulatory T cells in long-lasting Graves disease. TCRdb used MiXCR to reprocess the multiplex PCR reads, holding one entry per CDR3 protein. The data contain roughly 510,000 distinct CDR3 sequences, about 16% of them singletons. These data were likewise used in another study, on T cells in Graves' hyperthyroidism and ophthalmopathy.

The sample here was peripheral blood mononuclear cells (PBMCs), taken at new diagnosis, from a patient treated with antithyroid drugs. The origin of the receptors is a man younger than 35 with Graves disease. The CDR3 runs from the conserved cysteine through the conserved F or W. The D gene is left open where the match is weak. Clone size appears in some rows only: once, few, many, or a class for an expanded clone.

D	V	J	size	CDR3	DNA
TRBD2	TRBV11-2	TRBJ2-3	many	CASSFQRETQYF	TGTGCCAGCAGCTTCCAGCGGGAGACGCAGTATTTT
-	TRBV30	TRBJ1-1	few	CAWMGEHMNTEAFF	TGTGCCTGGATGGGGGAGCACATGAACACTGAAGCTTTCTTT
-	TRBV12-3/TRBV12-4	TRBJ1-3	many	CASSLRLISGNTIYF	TGTGCCAGCAGTCTGCGACTGATATCTGGAAACACCATATATTTT
TRBD2	TRBV7-3	TRBJ2-1	-	CASSLNGRVGNEQFF	TGTGCCAGCAGCTTAAATGGGAGGGTCGGGAATGAGCAGTTCTTC
TRBD1	TRBV12-3/TRBV12-4	TRBJ1-4	many	CASSSQGGRNEKLFF	TGTGCCAGCAGTTCCCAGGGGGGAAGAAATGAAAAACTGTTTTTT
TRBD2	TRBV27	TRBJ2-3	-	CASSFGYSGRAYTDTQYF	TGTGCCAGCAGTTTCGGGTATAGCGGGAGGGCCTACACAGATACGCAGTATTTT
-	TRBV5-1	TRBJ2-1	-	CASGRDPAINEQFF	TGCGCCAGCGGCCGGGACCCCGCGATCAATGAGCAGTTCTTC
-	TRBV5-1	TRBJ2-1	few	CASRGSPDEQFF	TGCGCCAGCAGGGGGAGTCCGGATGAGCAGTTCTTC
TRBD1	TRBV6-1	TRBJ2-7	-	CASRPRLRGLDRIYEQYF	TGTGCCAGCAGGCCGCGTTTGAGGGGGCTTGACCGGATCTACGAGCAGTACTTC
TRBD2	TRBV7-2	TRBJ2-1	-	CAGSWGGSYNEQFF	TGTGCCGGCTCCTGGGGGGGCTCCTACAATGAGCAGTTCTTC
-	TRBV7-9	TRBJ1-1	-	CASSPNRPRNTEAFF	TGTGCCAGCAGCCCAAATAGGCCGAGGAACACTGAAGCTTTCTTT
-	TRBV28	TRBJ2-4	few	CASSFGSRAKNIQYF	TGTGCCAGCAGTTTCGGTAGTAGAGCCAAAAACATTCAGTACTTC
TRBD1	TRBV5-1	TRBJ1-2	many	CASSTGTGVYYGYTF	TGCGCCAGCAGCACAGGGACAGGGGTTTACTATGGCTACACCTTC
-	TRBV11-2	TRBJ1-1	many	CASSSAGGTEAFF	TGTGCCAGCAGCTCGGCGGGGGGCACTGAAGCTTTCTTT
-	TRBV14	TRBJ1-4	-	CASSQDRREFNEKLFF	TGTGCCAGCAGCCAAGATCGTCGAGAGTTTAATGAAAAACTGTTTTTT
TRBD1	TRBV29-1	TRBJ1-2	-	CSVESQGGYGYTF	TGCAGCGTTGAAAGCCAGGGGGGTTATGGCTACACCTTC
-	TRBV12-3/TRBV12-4	TRBJ2-2	-	CASRGSSGELFF	TGTGCCAGCCGGGGGTCGTCCGGGGAGCTGTTTTTT
TRBD1	TRBV6-1	TRBJ2-7	-	CATGTGAREQYF	TGTGCCACTGGAACAGGGGCGAGGGAGCAGTACTTC
-	TRBV4-1	TRBJ2-2	-	CASSQIGTNTGELFF	TGCGCCAGCAGCCAAATCGGGACGAACACCGGGGAGCTGTTTTTT
-	TRBV27	TRBJ2-7	many	CASSLGGLTPFYEQYF	TGTGCCAGCAGTTTAGGAGGCCTCACCCCATTCTACGAGCAGTACTTC
-	TRBV28	TRBJ2-7	few	CASSEGGQERYF	TGTGCCAGCAGCGAAGGTGGTCAGGAGCGGTACTTC
TRBD2	TRBV19	TRBJ2-7	-	CASSTGPAGHYEQYF	TGTGCCAGTAGTACCGGCCCAGCGGGGCACTACGAGCAGTACTTC
-	TRBV11-2	TRBJ2-7	-	CASSPSGRERLREQYF	TGTGCCAGCAGCCCCAGTGGGCGGGAAAGGCTACGGGAGCAGTACTTC
TRBD1	TRBV29-1	TRBJ1-1	many	CSAGTGDAEAFF	TGCAGCGCCGGGACAGGGGACGCTGAAGCTTTCTTT
-	TRBV12-3/TRBV12-4	TRBJ1-2	-	CASSLRALDYGYTF	TGTGCCAGCAGTTTACGGGCCTTGGACTATGGCTACACCTTC